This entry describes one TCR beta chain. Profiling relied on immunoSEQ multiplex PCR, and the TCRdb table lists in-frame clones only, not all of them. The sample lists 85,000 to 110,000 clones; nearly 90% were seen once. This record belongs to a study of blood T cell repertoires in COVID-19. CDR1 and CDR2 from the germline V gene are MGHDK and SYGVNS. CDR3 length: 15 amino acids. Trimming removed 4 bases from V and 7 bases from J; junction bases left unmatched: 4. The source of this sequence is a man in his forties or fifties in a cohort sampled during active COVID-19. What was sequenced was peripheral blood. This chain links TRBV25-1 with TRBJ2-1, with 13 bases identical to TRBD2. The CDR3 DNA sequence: TGTGCCAGCAGTGTATTGACTAGCGGGAGGAATGAGCAGTTCTTC. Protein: CASSVLTSGRNEQFF.